This T cell receptor beta chain was identified during a study of long-term antiretroviral therapy in people with HIV. Sampling of each donor yielded at least one pre-ART PBMC sample and at least two post-ART PBMC samples. Participants who had HIV were, without exception, treated in the United States. The CDR3 has 13 amino acids. Trimming took 5 bases from V and 7 from J, leaving 12 bases between them. CDR1 and CDR2 from the germline V gene are SEHNR and FQNEAQ (reference sequence). Investigators performed immunoSEQ version v3.0 at survey level. TCRdb's table, derived via immunoSEQ multiplex PCR, lists solely in-frame clones and lacks some. The profile covers some 20,000 clones, with approximately 86% appearing a single time and approximately 4.2% taken by the ten largest.

The clonotype comes from a man aged 18 to 30 with HIV. Sequencing was performed on unsorted PBMCs, taken 2.1 years after starting antiretroviral therapy. V usage is TRBV7-9 and J usage is TRBJ2-1; tentatively, D is TRBD2 (6 bases). CDR3 in amino acids: CASSPGTPNEQFF. In DNA, the CDR3 is TGTGCCAGCAGCCCCGGGACTCCTAATGAGCAGTTCTTC.